The table lists the clone carrying this TCR beta chain with many counts. Its target is unknown. CDR1 SGDLS and CDR2 YYNGEE come from the germline V gene. The CDR3 has 14 amino acids. V shed 4 bases and J shed 0 bases, with 9 bases lying between them. The source of the sample is a study of post-analysis software for immune sequencing data. Overall study context: Multiple sclerosis in the patients followed relapsing-remitting, secondary progressive and progressive-relapsing courses. Study findings and constraints: Four to six TRBV segments, including TRBV5-6, TRBV5-1 and TRBV20-1, were more frequent in patients than controls. Normalized Chao1 diversity was significantly reduced in patients versus controls.

Sequencing libraries made from TCR beta cDNA carried unique molecular identifiers. Researchers reported approximately 500,000 cDNA molecules coming from approximately 1 to 10 million T cells. From the PCR reads, TCRdb called clonotypes with MiXCR, one entry per CDR3 protein. This sample has hundreds of thousands of distinct CDR3 sequences, with around a third found just once. V gene TRBV9 combines with J gene TRBJ2-3; D gene uncertain. Sample: blood. The receptor was isolated from a girl aged 5 to 17 with multiple sclerosis. This CDR3 reads CASSPRLSTDTQYF. Here the CDR3 DNA reads TGTGCCAGCAGCCCCCGACTGAGCACAGATACGCAGTATTTT.